The 27 T cell receptor beta chains presented below share a single source sample, sequenced in a study of long-term antiretroviral therapy in people with HIV (dated by TCRdb to 2022 to 2024). The immunoSEQ hsTCRB v3.0 assay was used at survey level resolution to sequence the TRB variable region. The table comes from immuneACCESS by way of TCRdb, which keeps in-frame sequences with V and J called. Part of the clones is missing from these tables; in studies checked, under half for an unresolved V gene and the rest for unknown reasons. In this sample the table shows about 28,000 clones, roughly nine tenths of which occur a single time. About 0.93% of the sample is in the top ten clones. The sequenced sample was unsorted PBMCs, obtained 2 years after starting antiretroviral therapy. The receptors originated from a man aged 50 to 60 with HIV.

J is TRBJ2-2 and V is TRBV5-4, with 14 bases identical to TRBD2. The J segment lost 3 bases and the V segment lost 0 bases, leaving 4 bases of the junction unmatched. CDR1 SGHNT and CDR2 YYREEE come from the germline V gene (reference sequence). The CDR3 has 18 residues. CDR3 amino acids: CASSLGLAGGPDTGELFF. The CDR3, as DNA: TGTGCCAGCAGCTTGGGACTAGCGGGGGGGCCCGACACCGGGGAGCTGTTTTTT. The whole variable domain, remainder taken from reference TRBV5-4 and TRBJ2-2, is ETGVTQSPTHLIKTRGQQVTLRCSSQSGHNTVSWYQQALGQGPQFIFQYYREEENGRGNFPPRFSGLQFPNYSSELNVNALELDDSALYLCASSLGLAGGPDTGELFFGEGSRLTVL.

This chain uses TRBV6-1 with TRBJ1-2; weak D call: TRBD1 (5 bases). The CDR3 spans 14 residues. The germline V and J ends were trimmed by 5 bases and 6 bases, with 16 bases remaining between them. From germline, CDR1 is MNHNS and CDR2 SASEGT. CDR3 loop: CASSSGAFYDGYTF. In nucleotides, the CDR3 is TGTGCCAGCAGTAGCGGGGCCTTCTACGATGGCTACACCTTC.

The chain has TRBV2 and TRBJ1-6; 7 bases align to TRBD1. Germline CDR1 is SNHLY and CDR2 is FYNNEI. The trim removed 8 bases at V and 6 bases at J, leaving 7 bases unmatched. CDR3 length: 14 residues. DNA of the CDR3: TGTGCCAGCCAATCCGGGACAGTTAATTCACCCCTCCACTTT. This sequence encodes CASQSGTVNSPLHF.

This chain connects TRBV19 to TRBJ2-1; TRBD1 matches 8 bases. The V gene's germline CDR1 is LNHDA and CDR2 SQIVND (reference sequence). V lost 7 bases, J lost 1 base, and 6 bases stayed unmatched. The CDR3 consists of 15 residues. Here the CDR3 DNA reads TGTGCCAGTACCCGGGACAGGATTTCCTACAATGAGCAGTTCTTC. Residues: CASTRDRISYNEQFF.

This clone has only one observation. The chain employs TRBV29-1 and TRBJ1-1; D remains ambiguous. Trimming took 5 bases from V and 4 from J, leaving 8 bases between them. This CDR3 contains 11 residues. Germline assignment: CDR1 SQVTM and CDR2 ANQGSEA. The CDR3, as DNA: TGCAGCGTTACGGTGCCCACTGAAGCTTTCTTT. Its translation is CSVTVPTEAFF.

This chain uses TRBV10-3 with TRBJ1-2; weak D call: TRBD1 (5 bases). CDR1 is ENHRY, CDR2 SYGVKD, per germline. V was pared by 4 bases and J by 0 bases, with 15 bases between. This CDR3 is 16 amino acids long. In DNA, the CDR3 is TGTGCCATCAGTGGGGGCCATCCGATACCTAACTATGGCTACACCTTC. It yields the protein CAISGGHPIPNYGYTF.

V usage is TRBV15 and J usage is TRBJ2-7; D is ambiguous. This CDR3 has 13 residues. Germline V gene lookup returns CDR1 LNHNV and CDR2 YYDKDF (reference sequence). V lost 0 bases to trimming and J lost 1 base, with 4 bases between them. The CDR3 loop is CATSRESSYEQYF. The CDR3 DNA is TGTGCCACCAGCAGAGAGTCTTCCTACGAGCAGTACTTC.

The chain carries TRBV5-1 and TRBJ2-5; 12 bases align to TRBD1. J lost 5 bases, V lost 4 bases, and 9 bases had no gene match. This CDR3 region has 16 residues. Germline CDR1 reads SGHRS; CDR2 reads YFSETQ. This CDR3 is CASSLTGTGGAETQYF. In DNA form, the CDR3 reads TGCGCCAGCAGCCTAACCGGGACAGGGGGCGCGGAGACCCAGTACTTC.

The J gene is TRBJ2-2, the V gene TRBV5-6; no clear D gene. Germline V gene data show CDR1 as SGHDT and CDR2 as YYEEEE. V was clipped by 0 bases and J by 5 bases, with 5 bases between them. This CDR3 has 13 residues. CDR3 region: CASSLEGTGELFF. The CDR3 nucleotides are TGTGCCAGCAGCTTGGAAGGGACCGGGGAGCTGTTTTTT.

The table lists this clone with a count of one. The V gene is TRBV5-6, the J gene TRBJ2-3; D is perhaps TRBD1 (5 bases). Germline V gene lookup returns CDR1 SGHDT and CDR2 YYEEEE. The CDR3 is made up of 14 amino acids. V was pared by 4 bases and J by 4 bases, with 13 bases between. CDR3 nucleotides: TGTGCCAGCAGCCTGGCAGGGATGGCAGATACGCAGTATTTT. Protein: CASSLAGMADTQYF.

V usage is TRBV7-2 and J usage is TRBJ1-3, with a tentative D call TRBD1 (6 bases). Trimming cost V 1 base and J 0 bases, with 10 bases left between them. CDR3 length: 16 amino acids. Germline V gene lookup returns CDR1 SGHTA and CDR2 FQGNSA. The CDR3 DNA sequence: TGTGCCAGCAGCTTAGGATACAGGGCCTCTGGAAACACCATATATTTT. It codes for CASSLGYRASGNTIYF.

The chain couples TRBV5-1 to TRBJ2-7; D uncertain. Germline loops: CDR1 SGHRS, CDR2 YFSETQ. The V end lost 1 base, the J end lost 5 bases, and 16 bases lay between the germline ends. The CDR3 is 15 residues long. CDR3 region: CASSLLGSSRNEQYF. The CDR3 coding sequence is TGCGCCAGCAGCTTGCTTGGGTCGTCTAGGAACGAGCAGTACTTC.

This rearrangement joins TRBV9 to TRBJ2-1, with D perhaps TRBD2 (6 bases). Trimming shortened V by 6 bases and J by 9 bases, and 22 bases separated the two germline ends. CDR3 length: 15 residues. The germline V gene has CDR1 SGDLS and CDR2 YYNGEE. The CDR3 protein is CASTVGYGSSLEQFF. As DNA, the CDR3 is TGTGCCAGCACCGTCGGGTACGGGAGTTCTCTTGAGCAGTTCTTC.

The rearrangement joins TRBV28 to TRBJ2-1; D is unclear. The germline gives CDR1 MDHEN, CDR2 SYDVKM. Trimming removed 6 bases from V and 6 bases from J, with 6 bases in between. This CDR3 comprises 11 residues. The CDR3 coding sequence is TGTGCCAGCAGCTTGGGCAATGAGCAGTTCTTC. Translation gives CASSLGNEQFF.

There are a few counts of this clone. Other DNA sequences of this sample code for an identical CDR3. CDR3 in amino acids: CASSDSNQPQHF. The CDR3 bases are TGTGCCAGCAGCGATAGCAATCAGCCCCAGCATTTT. This chain connects TRBV7-2 to TRBJ1-5; D is unclear. This CDR3 region has 12 residues. Germline V gene lookup returns CDR1 SGHTA and CDR2 FQGNSA. V was cut by 5 bases and J by 0 bases, with 2 bases left in between.

The chain joins TRBV6-1 to TRBJ2-5, with D possibly TRBD1 on 5 matching bases. The CDR3 loop spans 15 amino acids. Germline V gene lookup returns CDR1 MNHNS and CDR2 SASEGT. Trimming pared 2 bases from V and 2 bases from J, leaving 12 bases between. The CDR3 here is CASSERLHRQETQYF. The CDR3 DNA is TGTGCCAGCAGTGAAAGGCTTCACAGGCAAGAGACCCAGTACTTC.

In its sample, this clone was seen a few times. The chain carries TRBV4-3 and TRBJ2-3; the D call may be TRBD1 or TRBD2 (5 bases each). From germline, CDR1 is LGHNA and CDR2 YSLEER. The length of the CDR3 is 18 residues. Trimming took off 4 bases at V and 1 base at J, with 21 bases between the two ends. CDR3 in DNA: TGCGCCAGCAGCCCCTGCCAAGGGGACCACCCCTGCACAGATACGCAGTATTTT. Its translation: CASSPCQGDHPCTDTQYF.

This rearrangement joins TRBV11-2 to TRBJ1-2; D gene ambiguous. Germline CDR1 and CDR2: SGHAT and FQNNGV. V shed 5 bases and J shed 8 bases, with 15 bases lying between them. The length of the CDR3 is 13 residues. CDR3 sequence: CASSPGRFDGYTF. The CDR3 coding sequence is TGTGCCAGCAGCCCCGGACGGTTCGACGGCTACACCTTC.

V is TRBV9 and J is TRBJ2-2, with D perhaps matching TRBD2 (5 bases). V gave up 4 bases and J gave up 4 bases, with 11 bases separating them. CDR1 and CDR2 from the germline V gene are SGDLS and YYNGEE. The CDR3 is made up of 14 amino acids. CDR3 sequence reads: CASSPEVLTGELFF. Written as DNA, the CDR3 is TGTGCCAGCAGCCCGGAGGTCCTCACCGGGGAGCTGTTTTTT.

V and J are TRBV18 and TRBJ1-1, with D maybe TRBD1 (6 bases). Germline CDR1 KGHSH, CDR2 LQKENI. Trimming shortened V by 3 bases and J by 8 bases, and 13 bases separated the two germline ends. CDR3 length equals 13 residues. CDR3 protein: CASSPAKGEEAFF. Written as DNA, the CDR3 is TGTGCCAGCTCACCCGCCAAGGGGGAGGAAGCTTTCTTT. Full variable domain (missing parts from reference TRBV18 and TRBJ1-1): NAGVMQNPRHLVRRRGQEARLRCSPMKGHSHVYWYRQLPEEGLKFMVYLQKENIIDESGMPKERFSAEFPKEGPSILRIQQVVRGDSAAYFCASSPAKGEEAFFGQGTRLTVV.

The V and J genes are TRBV11-2 and TRBJ2-1; 9 bases are shared with TRBD2. This CDR3 has 17 amino acids. V gave up 5 bases and J gave up 0 bases; unmatched junction bases: 8. Germline lookup yields CDR1 SGHAT and CDR2 FQNNGV. The CDR3 DNA reads as TGTGCCAGCAGCATCAGACTAGCGGTTAGCTCCTACAATGAGCAGTTCTTC. This codes for CASSIRLAVSSYNEQFF. Full variable domain (rest looked up from reference TRBV11-2 and TRBJ2-1): EAGVAQSPRYKIIEKRQSVAFWCNPISGHATLYWYQQILGQGPKLLIQFQNNGVVDDSQLPKDRFSAERLKGVDSTLKIQPAKLEDSAVYLCASSIRLAVSSYNEQFFGPGTRLTVL.

CDR3 sequence: CAWRGWEGTQYF. CDR3 DNA sequence: TGTGCCTGGAGGGGGTGGGAGGGTACGCAGTATTTT. The rearrangement links TRBV30 to TRBJ2-3; 7 positions agree with TRBD2. The CDR3 is made up of 12 amino acids. J lost 8 bases, V lost 3 bases, and 5 bases had no gene match. The V gene's germline CDR1 is GTSNPN and CDR2 SVGIG (reference sequence).

The J gene is TRBJ2-3, the V gene TRBV19; TRBD1 agrees at 9 bases. This CDR3 region has 15 residues. After removal of 6 bases from V and 4 bases from J, the junction contained 8 bases not matched to a gene. CDR1 LNHDA and CDR2 SQIVND come from the germline V gene (reference sequence). CDR3 sequence (DNA): TGTGCCAGTAGAACAGGGGGCCATAGCTCAGATACGCAGTATTTT. This sequence encodes CASRTGGHSSDTQYF.

V usage is TRBV11-3 and J usage is TRBJ2-7; TRBD2 agrees at 7 bases. V trimming: 1 base; J trimming: 5 bases; junction bases outside the gene matches: 8. The CDR3 covers 15 residues. Germline CDR1 SGHNT, CDR2 YENEEA. CDR3 in DNA: TGTGCCAGCAGCTTAGCATCATGGGGGGGACACGAGCAGTACTTC. This codes for CASSLASWGGHEQYF.

The chain has TRBV7-3 and TRBJ1-2; unclear D gene. The CDR3 consists of 15 residues. CDR1 and CDR2 (germline): SGHTA, FQGTGA. Trimming took 2 bases from V and 2 from J, leaving 12 bases between them. CDR3 bases: TGTGCCAGCAGCTTAGGGCTGGGTGGAAACTATGGCTACACCTTC. As protein: CASSLGLGGNYGYTF. The full variable domain, with the rest looked up from reference TRBV7-3 and TRBJ1-2, is GAGVSQTPSNKVTEKGKYVELRCDPISGHTALYWYRQSLGQGPEFLIYFQGTGAADDSGLPNDRFFAVRPEGSVSTLKIQRTERGDSAVYLCASSLGLGGNYGYTFGSGTRLTVV.

The CDR3 coding sequence is TGTGCCAGCAGCTACGAGCGGGAGGGGGACGAGCAGTACTTC. Residues: CASSYEREGDEQYF. This rearrangement joins TRBV5-6 to TRBJ2-7, with TRBD2 identical over 10 bases. Germline trimming cut 3 bases from V and 5 bases from J; bases unmatched to any gene: 5. The CDR3 contains 14 residues. CDR1 and CDR2 from the germline V gene are SGHDT and YYEEEE.

The V gene is TRBV4-1, the J gene TRBJ1-1; possibly TRBD1 for D (6 bases). Trimming removed 1 base from V and 3 bases from J, with 15 bases in between. From germline, CDR1 is MGHRA and CDR2 YSYEKL. CDR3 length: 16 amino acids. The CDR3 region has the DNA TGCGCCAGCAGCCAAGTTTTTCAGGGGAGGGACACTGAAGCTTTCTTT. This codes for CASSQVFQGRDTEAFF.